The source of this T cell receptor (beta chain) is a study of response to subunit inactivated influenza vaccine. To note about this clonotype: Its target is unknown.

The CDR3 sequence is 19 residues long. V dropped 2 bases and J dropped 7 bases, with 29 bases sitting between them. Germline loops: CDR1 DFQATT, CDR2 SNEGSKA (reference sequence). Study-level results: Few additional T cells are recruited per seasonal influenza vaccination, authors suggested.

Each CDR3 protein is one row after TCRdb ran MiXCR on the RT-PCR reads. This table holds about 700,000 distinct CDR3 sequences, around 13% found once. This chain joins TRBV20-1 and TRBJ1-4; TRBD1 might be the D (5 bases). The TCR comes from a man aged 45-65 years who received an inactivated influenza vaccine. The specimen comprised PBMCs from blood, sampled about 14 days before vaccination. CDR3 nucleotides: TGCAGTGCTAGAAGTGGCCGGCGGCGGGACTGGAAATTTGGTGAAAAACTGTTTTTT. Protein: CSARSGRRRDWKFGEKLFF.